This record concerns one T cell receptor (beta chain) sequence. The specificity of this receptor is unknown. Base qualities are not recorded, but no much larger clone differs from it by a single base. Collaborating institutions collected whole blood in K2EDTA tubes following their own protocols. For TCRbeta analysis, collaborator samples were shipped as frozen whole blood, as isolated PBMCs, or as DNA extracted from either sample type. The record originates from a study of blood T cell repertoires in COVID-19 (TCRdb year 2020). In the study overall: Samples from collaborators originated in the United States, Italy and Spain and spanned both the acute and convalescent phases of COVID-19. The prospective study material was composed of cDNA or gDNA derived from T cells, B-cell-depleted T cells, or PBMCs. The dataset comprised deeply sampled blood TCRbeta repertoires from subjects exposed to, actively infected with, or recovered from COVID-19. The repertoires were released in a freely available public database intended as a resource for research on the immune response to SARS-CoV-2. The samples were drawn from the first 160 participants of the ongoing ImmuneRACE study and from 1,254 subjects provided by 6 global collaborators. Nearly every sample came with metadata listing a de-identified subject ID, COVID-19 status, age in years and sex. Where HLA class I and class II types were available, the types were taken from metadata supplied by the sample provider, not from assay-based typing. What the work shows at the level of the full study, not this receptor alone: Clinical and demographic metadata were provided uncurated, with the amount varying by source and participant.

Taken from the germline V gene, the CDR1 and CDR2 loops are ENHRY and SYGVKD. Measured from the cysteine to the phenylalanine, the CDR3 is 14 residues long. Kept here is only the CDR3 DNA, which spans 42 bases and is read in frame from base 1. V drops 4 bases and J drops 6 bases, leaving 16 bases in between. TCRbeta CDR3 regions were amplified from genomic DNA using the immunoSEQ Assay, a bias-controlled multiplex PCR. The authors processed their data as follows. The number of nucleated cells in each sample was estimated from the amplification of reference gene primers within the assay. To quantify the absolute abundance of each unique TCRbeta CDR3 rearrangement, sequence reads were collapsed and filtered. For each sample, productive Simpson clonality was calculated by taking the square root of Simpson's diversity index across productive rearrangements. TCRdb re-hosts the immuneACCESS table, in-frame sequences only. Its copies lack some clones; in the studies checked, an unresolved V gene accounts for under half of them, and the cause for the rest is not known. V, J and clone size are those of that table, while D and trimming were read from the DNA. The sample table records fewer than 95,000 clones; less than 80% of these occur just once. Over 13% of the sample is in the top ten clones.

This sequence uses TRBV10-3 and TRBJ2-7, with a tentative D gene TRBD1 over 6 matching bases. The sequenced sample consisted of peripheral blood. The TCR sequence derives from an elderly woman with acute or convalescent COVID-19. The CDR3 region reads CAISVRTERGEQYF. The nucleotide sequence is given as TGTGCCATCAGTGTCCGGACAGAGAGGGGCGAGCAGTACTTC.